This T cell receptor (beta chain) was profiled in a study of brain T cells in children with intractable seizures (dated by TCRdb to the early 2020s). Broadly, across the study: As a first screen for immune gene transcripts, resected brain tissue from approximately 54 pediatric epilepsy surgery cases was run on a NanoString immunology panel. Among the approximately twelve selected surgery cases, pre-surgery blood was additionally sequenced for eight, leaving four cases with brain tissue only. The research as a whole found: The patients' HCMV serostatus was not known, and viral specificity was inferred solely from CDR3 sequence similarity. Because sequencing depth was different between pre-surgery and post-surgery blood, clones absent from the pre-surgery sample may reflect undersampling.

TCR beta chain sequences were generated from genomic DNA using the immunoSEQ assay. On the authors' methods: Any CDR3 sequence that did not begin with the conserved framework cysteine at position 104 was removed by hand. To get clonality, the normalized Shannon's Diversity Index was subtracted from one, giving values from 0 (maximal diversity) to 1 (oligoclonal). Chi-squared comparison-of-proportions tests were used to check whether the frequency of the same CDR3 differed between samples, for example brain versus blood. Public clonotypes were found through immuneACCESS searches, while the VDJdb browser was used to judge similarity to known antiviral clonotypes. TCRdb stores this immuneACCESS table with in-frame sequences only. Part of the clones is absent; in the studies checked, under half of the shortfall reflects unresolved V genes, and no reason is known for the rest. V and J calls and clone size follow that table, whereas D and trimming were derived from the DNA. This sample is represented by about 340,000 clones; 93% of them were singletons. Around 5% of the sample goes to the ten largest clones.

Remarks on this clone: No cognate antigen has been identified for it. Per-nucleotide qualities are absent, and no much larger clonotype sits a single base away.

Reading the label with the study, this specimen's time point is: blood from clinic visit 5 months post-surgery; TSC patient then seizure free. The surgery cases showing the highest brain T cell transcript signatures were chosen for TCR beta chain sequencing of brain tissue and, when available, of blood. Before surgery, patients had received at least one anti-epileptic drug. TCR-sequenced patients were children with drug-resistant epilepsy due to tuberous sclerosis complex, focal cortical dysplasia, Rasmussen encephalitis or hemimegalencephaly. The Monarch genomic DNA purification kit was used to extract bulk genomic DNA from unsorted brain tissue and from whole blood. The specimen comprised peripheral blood, sampled about 5 months after surgery. This sequence was found in a boy under two years old with tuberous sclerosis and intractable seizures.

The CDR3 reads as follows: CASRTTARGLQLKNEQFF. The nucleotide sequence reads TGTGCCAGCAGAACAACAGCCCGGGGACTACAACTTAAAAATGAGCAGTTCTTC. The receptor chain draws on TRBV27 and TRBJ2-1; TRBD2 lines up with 7 middle nucleotides. From the germline V gene (reference sequence), CDR1 is MNHEY and CDR2 is SMNVEV. Spanning cysteine to phenylalanine, the CDR3 consists of 18 amino acids. The entry retains the CDR3 DNA only, 54 bases that are in frame from base 1. Here V drops 6 bases and J drops 7 bases, and the junction holds 21 bases not matched to any gene.